This section outlines one T cell receptor (beta chain) sequence together with its context. Its target is not known. The sample originates from a study of cytomegalovirus exposure and HLA in healthy donors. V lost 4 bases, J lost 0 bases, and 10 bases stayed unmatched. This CDR3 comprises 17 residues. Germline V gives CDR1 SGHRS, CDR2 YFSETQ. General study points: Later analysis demonstrated an association between a missense DCLRE1C variant and TCR beta V- and J-gene trimming. Follow-up analysis found HLA locus-dependent TCR association rates, highest for DRB1 and lowest for HLA-C. On later analysis, the bulk of CMV-associated TCR beta chains appeared to be HLA-restricted. A classifier reportedly called cytomegalovirus status with high sensitivity and specificity.

13 Jbeta primers and 60 Vbeta primers were used for the PCR. TCRdb's copy holds only in-frame clones and misses some; the assay was immunoSEQ multiplex PCR. The sample records around 150,000 clones, over 70% being singletons. Input material: PBMCs. V usage is TRBV5-1 and J usage is TRBJ1-1, with 9 bases fitting TRBD1. The receptor was derived from a middle-aged man in good health and CMV-seropositive. The DNA for the CDR3 is TGCGCCAGCAGCCCTAGGACAGGGGCGATTATGAACACTGAAGCTTTCTTT. This sequence encodes CASSPRTGAIMNTEAFF.